The present entry profiles one TCR beta chain with its context. This sample stems from a study of blood T cell repertoires in COVID-19. Overall study context: Italy, Spain and the United States were the sources of the convalescent and acute COVID-19 samples.

This CDR3 comprises 16 residues. Germline V gene sequence: CDR1 MNHEY, CDR2 SMNVEV (reference sequence). Germline trimming cut 5 bases from V and 0 bases from J; bases unmatched to any gene: 9. Original data processing: Reference gene primers were amplified, and this amplification served to estimate nucleated cell counts. Data came from immunoSEQ multiplex PCR; TCRdb stores just in-frame clones and leaves some out. The D gene and trimming were derived from the DNA, and the V and J assignments and clone size from that table. The data contain a few hundred thousand clones, about 89% of them singletons.

The sequence was obtained from a woman aged 40 to 50 who had recovered from COVID-19. This sequence joins TRBV27 and TRBJ1-2; TRBD1 agrees at 7 bases. Sequencing input: peripheral blood. In DNA, the CDR3 is TGTGCCAGCAGTCCGGACGGACAGGAAACTAACTATGGCTACACCTTC. Translating it yields CASSPDGQETNYGYTF.